This T cell receptor beta chain was identified during a study of shared clonotypes between healthy human individuals. Comments on this clone: Different DNA sequences within this sample yield the same CDR3.

Germline V gene data show CDR1 as GTSNPN and CDR2 as SVGIG (reference sequence). Trimming pared 0 bases from V and 3 bases from J, leaving 6 bases between. The CDR3 length is 12 residues. Evenly divided among several immunoSEQ plates was the genomic DNA of each subset. It was on ten immunoSEQ deep assay plates that unsorted PBMC DNA was sequenced. This table comes from immunoSEQ multiplex PCR, and its TCRdb copy is limited to in-frame clones, with some not included. The data show about 490,000 clones, over 65% seen once. Healthy adults negative for HIV, lacking recent acute infections or vaccinations, served as donors. All of the donors resided in Nashville, Tennessee, and each was a Caucasian adult.

Specimen: PBMCs. The TCR was taken from a woman aged 40 to 50 in good health. Some clones in this sample may be carry-over from other donors' samples. The V gene is TRBV30, the J gene TRBJ2-7; possibly TRBD1 or TRBD2 for D (5 bases each). The CDR3 reads CAWSVGGYEQYF. CDR3 DNA: TGTGCCTGGAGTGTTGGGGGCTACGAGCAGTACTTC.